These T cell receptor beta chains were read from a single sample in a study of T cells in Graves' hyperthyroidism and ophthalmopathy. TCRdb re-called the multiplex PCR reads with MiXCR, one entry per CDR3 protein. The table includes around 300,000 distinct CDR3 sequences, roughly 20% detected once. The specimen was blood. These receptors came from a man between 25 and 39 years old with Graves' ophthalmopathy. Each CDR3 is given with its conserved first and last residue. The order of the fields is J gene, D gene, V gene, clone size, CDR3 protein, CDR3 DNA. The D gene is left open where the match is weak. Some rows have no size entry. The others give once, few or many, or a class for an expanded clone.

>TRBJ1-5|NA|TRBV12-3/TRBV12-4|few
CASSLVGRINQPQHF
TGTGCCAGCAGTTTGGTGGGACGGATCAATCAGCCCCAGCATTTT
>TRBJ2-1|NA|TRBV20-1|NA
CSARAGTWYNEQFF
TGCAGTGCTAGAGCTGGGACTTGGTACAATGAGCAGTTCTTC
>TRBJ2-2|TRBD2|TRBV12-3/TRBV12-4|NA
CASSYSPTSGNTGELFF
TGTGCCAGCAGTTATAGCCCGACTAGCGGGAACACCGGGGAGCTGTTTTTT
>TRBJ1-1|NA|TRBV20-1|NA
CSATGPGEAFF
TGCAGTGCTACCGGGCCGGGAGAAGCTTTCTTT
>TRBJ2-3|TRBD2|TRBV9|few
CASSARPSPGLAGTDTQYF
TGTGCCAGCAGCGCGCGGCCGTCACCGGGACTAGCGGGCACAGATACGCAGTATTTT
>TRBJ2-1|TRBD2|TRBV12-3/TRBV12-4|NA
CASSFSGSTPEQFF
TGTGCCAGCAGTTTCAGCGGGAGTACACCTGAGCAGTTCTTC
>TRBJ2-1|NA|TRBV6-1|NA
CASSPTRLYNEQFF
TGTGCCAGCAGCCCTACTAGACTCTACAATGAGCAGTTCTTC
>TRBJ1-2|NA|TRBV28|NA
CASSSHLRDGETLHYGGYTF
TGTGCCAGCAGTTCCCACCTCCGGGACGGAGAGACGCTACACTATGGCGGCTACACCTTC
>TRBJ2-7|NA|TRBV14|NA
CASSRPEHYEQYF
TGTGCCAGCAGCCGCCCAGAACATTACGAGCAGTACTTC
>TRBJ2-7|NA|TRBV18|many
CASSPPGLSEQYF
TGTGCCAGCTCACCCCCGGGGCTGAGCGAGCAGTACTTC
>TRBJ2-1|NA|TRBV11-3|few
CASSLTPLPYNEQFF
TGTGCCAGCAGCTTAACTCCTCTTCCTTACAATGAGCAGTTCTTC
>TRBJ2-7|NA|TRBV28|many
CASSLLGSGGAYEQYF
TGTGCCAGCAGTCTTTTGGGGTCGGGGGGCGCCTACGAGCAGTACTTC
>TRBJ2-7|TRBD2|TRBV3-1|NA
CASSLGTSGIGEQYF
TGTGCCAGCAGCCTCGGGACTAGCGGGATTGGAGAGCAGTACTTC
>TRBJ2-1|TRBD2|TRBV28|NA
CASSPRTSGRAQFF
TGTGCCAGCAGTCCACGGACTAGCGGGAGGGCCCAGTTCTTC
>TRBJ2-2|NA|TRBV29-1|NA
CSATEAGELFF
TGCAGCGCGACCGAGGCCGGGGAGCTGTTTTTT
>TRBJ1-4|TRBD1|TRBV9|NA
CASSPQGDPNEKLFF
TGTGCCAGCAGCCCTCAGGGGGATCCTAATGAAAAACTGTTTTTT
>TRBJ2-3|TRBD2|TRBV7-9|many
CASSSWSGGRGTDTQYF
TGTGCCAGCTCTTCTTGGAGTGGCGGGAGAGGGACAGATACGCAGTATTTT
>TRBJ2-1|TRBD2|TRBV24-1|few
CATSGRVAGDNEQFF
TGTGCCACCAGTGGTCGGGTAGCGGGAGATAATGAGCAGTTCTTC
>TRBJ1-1|NA|TRBV12-3/TRBV12-4|few
CASSWAPGGANTEAFF
TGTGCCAGCAGTTGGGCCCCGGGGGGGGCGAACACTGAAGCTTTCTTT
>TRBJ2-3|TRBD2|TRBV29-1|NA
CSVTLAANTDTQYF
TGCAGCGTTACTCTAGCGGCGAACACAGATACGCAGTATTTT
>TRBJ2-7|TRBD2|TRBV6-1|NA
CASRRGGSGSEQYF
TGTGCCAGCAGAAGGGGGGGTAGCGGGAGCGAGCAGTACTTC
>TRBJ2-7|NA|TRBV5-1|NA
CASSLVASLGGIYEQYF
TGCGCCAGCAGCTTGGTCGCCTCTTTAGGGGGGATCTACGAGCAGTACTTC
>TRBJ2-5|NA|TRBV18|many
CASSPPSYETQYF
TGTGCCAGCTCACCACCTTCTTATGAGACCCAGTACTTC
>TRBJ2-5|TRBD2|TRBV11-2|NA
CASSFHEAGATETQYF
TGTGCCAGCAGCTTCCACGAAGCGGGAGCGACGGAGACCCAGTACTTC
>TRBJ2-1|TRBD2|TRBV28|many
CASSPSGGSGSKSGNEQFF
TGTGCCAGCAGTCCTTCGGGGGGTAGCGGGAGTAAATCGGGAAATGAGCAGTTCTTC
>TRBJ1-1|TRBD1|TRBV7-3|NA
CASSSGQGAAAFF
TGTGCCAGCAGCAGTGGACAGGGGGCCGCGGCTTTCTTT
>TRBJ2-7|NA|TRBV30|many
CAWSVRGNEQYF
TGTGCCTGGAGTGTTCGCGGGAACGAGCAGTACTTC
>TRBJ2-1|TRBD1|TRBV2|NA
CASRGDRGISHEQFF
TGTGCCAGCAGGGGGGACAGGGGAATCTCTCATGAGCAGTTCTTC
>TRBJ2-6|NA|TRBV11-1|NA
CASSSRGTHSGANVLTF
TGTGCCAGCAGCTCCCGCGGGACCCACTCTGGGGCCAACGTCCTGACTTTC
>TRBJ2-7|TRBD2|TRBV7-9|many
CASSPPGLPGGEQYF
TGTGCCAGCAGCCCCCCGGGACTACCCGGAGGAGAGCAGTACTTC
>TRBJ2-5|TRBD2|TRBV20-1|few
CSARSPGTSGSVETQYF
TGCAGTGCTAGATCCCCCGGGACTAGCGGGAGCGTCGAGACCCAGTACTTC
>TRBJ2-5|NA|TRBV7-6|few
CASSFPSQETQYF
TGTGCCAGCAGCTTCCCGTCACAAGAGACCCAGTACTTC
>TRBJ1-2|NA|TRBV20-1|NA
CSAPPSNYGYTF
TGCAGTGCTCCCCCCTCTAACTATGGCTACACCTTC
>TRBJ1-2|TRBD1|TRBV5-6|NA
CASTLSPGQAYGYTF
TGTGCCAGCACCCTATCCCCGGGACAGGCCTATGGCTACACCTTC
>TRBJ1-1|NA|TRBV6-4|few
CASSMGKILLVTEAFF
TGTGCCAGCAGTATGGGAAAGATATTGTTGGTCACTGAAGCTTTCTTT
>TRBJ1-5|TRBD1|TRBV29-1|NA
CSAGQGAGQPQHF
TGCAGCGCCGGACAGGGGGCCGGACAGCCCCAGCATTTT
>TRBJ1-6|TRBD1|TRBV2|few
CASSEGGQENNSPLHF
TGTGCCAGCAGTGAGGGCGGACAGGAGAATAATTCACCCCTCCACTTT
>TRBJ2-3|TRBD1|TRBV7-9|many
CASSPDRGQDTQYF
TGTGCCAGCAGTCCCGACAGGGGGCAAGATACGCAGTATTTT
>TRBJ2-1|NA|TRBV24-1|few
CATSSKGYNEQFF
TGTGCCACCAGTTCCAAGGGCTACAATGAGCAGTTCTTC
>TRBJ2-7|NA|TRBV5-6|few
CASSLDLASSYEQYF
TGTGCCAGCAGCCTGGATCTAGCGTCCTCCTACGAGCAGTACTTC
>TRBJ1-2|TRBD1|TRBV10-3|many
CAISDGTDSNYGYTF
TGTGCCATCAGCGACGGGACAGATTCTAACTATGGCTACACCTTC
>TRBJ1-5|NA|TRBV6-1|few
CASSEGENNQPQHF
TGTGCCAGCAGTGAAGGGGAAAACAATCAGCCCCAGCATTTT
>TRBJ2-1|TRBD2|TRBV11-3|many
CASSLEGGVAMYNEQFF
TGTGCCAGCAGCTTAGAGGGGGGGGTCGCGATGTACAATGAGCAGTTCTTC
>TRBJ2-3|NA|TRBV19|NA
CASSMRGAPASSTDTQYF
TGTGCCAGTAGTATGAGGGGGGCGCCTGCTTCGAGCACAGATACGCAGTATTTT
>TRBJ2-1|NA|TRBV7-8|few
CASSLTVSNEQFF
TGTGCCAGCAGCTTGACGGTATCCAATGAGCAGTTCTTC
>TRBJ2-3|NA|TRBV7-6|many
CASSPLRDTQYF
TGTGCCAGCAGCCCCCTTAGGGATACGCAGTATTTT
>TRBJ2-1|TRBD1|TRBV11-3|many
CASSPEDRVYNEQFF
TGTGCCAGCAGCCCCGAGGACAGGGTGTACAATGAGCAGTTCTTC
>TRBJ1-2|TRBD1|TRBV4-2|few
CASSQGTGGYFGYTF
TGTGCCAGCAGCCAAGGGACAGGGGGCTATTTTGGCTACACCTTC
>TRBJ2-1|NA|TRBV12-5|many
CASGLIPTGNEQFF
TGTGCTAGTGGTTTGATACCCACTGGGAATGAGCAGTTCTTC
>TRBJ1-3|NA|TRBV6-2/TRBV6-3|few
CASSYKPGAGGNTIYF
TGTGCCAGCAGTTACAAGCCGGGGGCGGGTGGAAACACCATATATTTT
>TRBJ1-2|NA|TRBV20-1|many
CSARDSRGFYGYTF
TGCAGTGCTAGAGATTCCCGGGGTTTCTATGGCTACACCTTC
>TRBJ1-2|NA|TRBV10-3|once
CAISGASRLDYGYTF
TGTGCCATCAGTGGTGCATCCAGGCTTGACTATGGCTACACCTTC
>TRBJ1-6|TRBD1|TRBV6-1|few
CASRQGTNSPLHF
TGTGCCAGCAGACAGGGGACGAATTCACCCCTCCACTTT
>TRBJ1-4|NA|TRBV7-8|NA
CASSLREANEKLFF
TGTGCCAGCAGCTTGCGGGAAGCTAATGAAAAACTGTTTTTT
>TRBJ2-5|TRBD2|TRBV2|few
CASSEAGGLAGVWGQETQYF
TGTGCCAGCAGTGAAGCAGGAGGACTAGCGGGAGTTTGGGGTCAAGAGACCCAGTACTTC